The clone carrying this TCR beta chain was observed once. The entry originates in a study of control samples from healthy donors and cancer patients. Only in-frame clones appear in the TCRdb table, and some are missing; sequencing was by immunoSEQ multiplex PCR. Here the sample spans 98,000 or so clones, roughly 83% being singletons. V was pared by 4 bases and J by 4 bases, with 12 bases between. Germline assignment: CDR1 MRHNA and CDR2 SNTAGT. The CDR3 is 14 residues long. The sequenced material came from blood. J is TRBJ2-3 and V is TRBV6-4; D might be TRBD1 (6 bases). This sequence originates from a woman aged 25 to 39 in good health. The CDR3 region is CASSVGAGADTQYF. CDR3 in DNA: TGTGCCAGCAGTGTTGGGGCAGGGGCAGATACGCAGTATTTT.